The rows below give T cell receptor beta chains drawn from one sample of a study of OX40 agonist ivuxolimab in advanced cancers. Some clones are missing from TCRdb's copy, which holds only in-frame ones; the method was immunoSEQ multiplex PCR. Seen here are about 51,000 clones, about 88% observed once, and the top ten hold roughly 3.6%. Here the sequenced sample was CD4+ or CD8+ T cells sorted from blood, taken in a trial of the OX40 agonist ivuxolimab. The receptor source for this set is an adult with an advanced solid tumor such as melanoma, head and neck, liver or kidney cancer. CDR3s include the opening cysteine and the closing phenylalanine or tryptophan. Fields, in order: J gene, V gene, clone size, D gene, CDR3 DNA, CDR3 protein. A D gene is named only where the DNA matches it firmly. A clone size is listed for some rows: how often the clone was seen (once, few, many), or a class if it is expanded.

j_call: TRBJ1-5
v_call: TRBV19
clone_size: once
d_call: .
cdr3_nt: TGTGCCAGTAATCCGGGTCGCAATCAGCCCCAGCATTTT
cdr3_aa: CASNPGRNQPQHF

j_call: TRBJ2-5
v_call: TRBV2
clone_size: .
d_call: TRBD1
cdr3_nt: TGTGCCAGCAGTCCCAGACAGGGCGGCCAAGAGACCCAGTACTTC
cdr3_aa: CASSPRQGGQETQYF

j_call: TRBJ1-2
v_call: TRBV10-2
clone_size: .
d_call: TRBD1
cdr3_nt: TGCGCCTCGTACCGGGGACAGGGCCATTATGGCTACACCTTC
cdr3_aa: CASYRGQGHYGYTF

j_call: TRBJ2-3
v_call: TRBV30
clone_size: .
d_call: TRBD2
cdr3_nt: TGTGCCTGGAGTAAACTAGCGGGGAACACAGATACGCAGTATTTT
cdr3_aa: CAWSKLAGNTDTQYF

j_call: TRBJ2-1
v_call: TRBV2
clone_size: .
d_call: .
cdr3_nt: TGTGCCAGCACCGGCTCTCCCAGCTCCTACAATGAGCAGTTCTTC
cdr3_aa: CASTGSPSSYNEQFF

j_call: TRBJ1-1
v_call: TRBV15
clone_size: .
d_call: .
cdr3_nt: TGTGCCACCAGCAGAGGGGGCTGGGAGAACACTGAAGCTTTCTTT
cdr3_aa: CATSRGGWENTEAFF

j_call: TRBJ2-3
v_call: TRBV19
clone_size: .
d_call: TRBD2
cdr3_nt: TGTGCCAGTAGGGCGGGAGGGGGTCGAAATACGCAATATTTT
cdr3_aa: CASRAGGGRNTQYF

j_call: TRBJ2-7
v_call: TRBV5-1
clone_size: .
d_call: TRBD1
cdr3_nt: TGCGCCAGCAGCTCCGGGACAGCTCTTTCCTACGAGCAGTACTTC
cdr3_aa: CASSSGTALSYEQYF

j_call: TRBJ2-3
v_call: TRBV10-3
clone_size: .
d_call: .
cdr3_nt: TGTGCCATCAGGCTGGCTGGGGGAGCCACAGATACGCAGTATTTT
cdr3_aa: CAIRLAGGATDTQYF

j_call: TRBJ1-2
v_call: TRBV6-1
clone_size: .
d_call: .
cdr3_nt: TGTGCCAGCAGTGAAGCCGGCTCCGGACGAACGGGTGGCAACACCTTC
cdr3_aa: CASSEAGSGRTGGNTF

j_call: TRBJ1-5
v_call: TRBV19
clone_size: .
d_call: .
cdr3_nt: TGTGCCAGTAGGATAGGGGGTGTGGATCAGCCCCAGCATTTT
cdr3_aa: CASRIGGVDQPQHF

j_call: TRBJ1-1
v_call: TRBV19
clone_size: .
d_call: .
cdr3_nt: TGTGCCAGTGGGGGCCTTTACGCTGAAGCTTTCTTT
cdr3_aa: CASGGLYAEAFF